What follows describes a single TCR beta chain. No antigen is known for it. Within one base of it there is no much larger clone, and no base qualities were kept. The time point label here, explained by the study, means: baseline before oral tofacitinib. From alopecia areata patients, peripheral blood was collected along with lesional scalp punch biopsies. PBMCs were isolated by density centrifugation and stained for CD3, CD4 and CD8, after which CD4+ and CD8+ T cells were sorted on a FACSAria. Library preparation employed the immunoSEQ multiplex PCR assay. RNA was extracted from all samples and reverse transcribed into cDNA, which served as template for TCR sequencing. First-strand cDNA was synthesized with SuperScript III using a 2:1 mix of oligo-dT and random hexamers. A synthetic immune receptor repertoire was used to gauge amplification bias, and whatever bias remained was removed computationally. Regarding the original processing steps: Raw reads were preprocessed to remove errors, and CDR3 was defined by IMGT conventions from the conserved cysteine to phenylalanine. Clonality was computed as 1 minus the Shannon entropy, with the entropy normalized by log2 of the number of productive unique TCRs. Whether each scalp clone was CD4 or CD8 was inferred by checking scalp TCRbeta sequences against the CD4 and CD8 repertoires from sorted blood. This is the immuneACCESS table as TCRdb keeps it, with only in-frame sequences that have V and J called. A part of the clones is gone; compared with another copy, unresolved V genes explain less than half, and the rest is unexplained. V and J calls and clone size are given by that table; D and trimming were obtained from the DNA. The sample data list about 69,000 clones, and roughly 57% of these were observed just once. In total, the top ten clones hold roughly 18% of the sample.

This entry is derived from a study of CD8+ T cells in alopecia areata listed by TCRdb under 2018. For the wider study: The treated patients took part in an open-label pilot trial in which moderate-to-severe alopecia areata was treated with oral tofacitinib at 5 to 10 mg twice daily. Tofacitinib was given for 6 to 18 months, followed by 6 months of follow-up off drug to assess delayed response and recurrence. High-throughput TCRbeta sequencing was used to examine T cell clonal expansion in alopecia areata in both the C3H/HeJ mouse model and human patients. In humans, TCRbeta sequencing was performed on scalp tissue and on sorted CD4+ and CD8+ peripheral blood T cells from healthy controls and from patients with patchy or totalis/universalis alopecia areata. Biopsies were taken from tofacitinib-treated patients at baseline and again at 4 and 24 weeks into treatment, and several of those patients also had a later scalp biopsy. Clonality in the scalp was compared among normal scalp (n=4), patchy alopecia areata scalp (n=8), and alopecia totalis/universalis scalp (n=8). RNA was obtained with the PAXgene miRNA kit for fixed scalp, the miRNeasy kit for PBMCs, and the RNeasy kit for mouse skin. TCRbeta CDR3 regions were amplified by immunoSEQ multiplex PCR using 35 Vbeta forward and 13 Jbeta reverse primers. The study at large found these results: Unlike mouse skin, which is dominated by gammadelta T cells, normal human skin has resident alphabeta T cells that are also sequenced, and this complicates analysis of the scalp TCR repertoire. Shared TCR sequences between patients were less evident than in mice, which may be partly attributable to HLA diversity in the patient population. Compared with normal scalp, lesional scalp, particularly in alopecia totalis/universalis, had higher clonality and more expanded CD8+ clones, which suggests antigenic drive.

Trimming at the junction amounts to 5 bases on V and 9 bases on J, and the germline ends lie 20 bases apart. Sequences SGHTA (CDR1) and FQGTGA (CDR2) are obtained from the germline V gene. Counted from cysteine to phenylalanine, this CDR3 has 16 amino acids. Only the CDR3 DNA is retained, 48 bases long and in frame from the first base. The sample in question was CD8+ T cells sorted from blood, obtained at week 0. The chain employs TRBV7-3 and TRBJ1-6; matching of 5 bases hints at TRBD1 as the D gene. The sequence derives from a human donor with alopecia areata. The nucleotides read TGTGCCAGCAGCCCACGACAGTCGGGCTCTGGTTCACCCCTCCACTTT. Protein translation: CASSPRQSGSGSPLHF.